The 16 T cell receptor beta chains reported below all come from one sample, sequenced in a study of CD8+ T cells in alopecia areata. Treatment indicated: oral pan-JAK inhibitor, 5-10 mg twice daily. TCR sequencing used cDNA made by reverse transcription of extracted RNA. The method was immunoSEQ multiplex PCR; TCRdb's version includes in-frame clones alone and lacks a portion of them. Of 180,000 or so clones listed, 58% are singletons. The sequencing used CD4+ T cells sorted from blood, collected at week 24, from a patient treated with tofacitinib. Receptors originate from a human donor with alopecia areata.

Turning to this clone: The same CDR3 is also encoded by other DNA sequences in this sample. The chain is built from TRBV5-1 and TRBJ2-5; no clear D gene. V lost 0 bases and J 4 bases, leaving 7 bases between the germline ends. Germline CDR1 reads SGHRS; CDR2 reads YFSETQ. This CDR3 is built from 13 residues. The CDR3 nucleotides read TGCGCCAGCAGCTTGGAAGGGCGAGAGACCCAGTACTTC. Protein product: CASSLEGRETQYF.

The rearrangement joins TRBV25-1 to TRBJ2-1; 7 bases align to TRBD2. Trimming removed 8 bases from V and 5 bases from J; junction bases left unmatched: 12. In germline, CDR1 is MGHDK, CDR2 SYGVNS. The CDR3 totals 15 residues. In DNA, the CDR3 is TGTGCCAGCGTCCCTCGAACTAGCGCAGACAATGAGCAGTTCTTC. Residues: CASVPRTSADNEQFF. The entire variable domain, with the rest obtained from reference TRBV25-1 and TRBJ2-1, is as follows: EADIYQTPRYLVIGTGKKITLECSQTMGHDKMYWYQQDPGMELHLIHYSYGVNSTEKGDLSSESTVSRIRTEHFPLTLESARPSHTSQYLCASVPRTSADNEQFFGPGTRLTVL.

This chain links TRBV28 with TRBJ1-2; D uncertain. CDR1 is MDHEN, CDR2 SYDVKM, per germline. Trimming cost V 5 bases and J 8 bases, with 15 bases left between them. The CDR3 is made up of 13 amino acids. The CDR3 bases are TGTGCCAGCAGTCCCCGGACTTTCTCGGGCTACACCTTC. The encoded protein is CASSPRTFSGYTF.

This clone was seen just once. This chain connects TRBV7-2 to TRBJ1-2, with 9 nucleotides matching TRBD1. Germline V lookup: CDR1 SGHTA, CDR2 FQGNSA. The CDR3 is 17 amino acids. The ends lost 6 bases at V and 1 base at J; junction bases unmatched: 12. For the CDR3, the DNA is TGTGCCAGCAGTCCCAACCCTCGACAGGGGGATAACTATGGCTACACCTTC. Translation: CASSPNPRQGDNYGYTF.

This clone was seen just once. The chain links TRBV27 to TRBJ1-5; D may be TRBD1 (6 bases). CDR1 is MNHEY and CDR2 is SMNVEV in the germline V gene (reference sequence). The CDR3 contains 15 residues. Trimming took off 6 bases at V and 0 bases at J, with 12 bases between the two ends. In DNA, the CDR3 is TGTGCCAGCAGCTCAAGACAGGATAGCAATCAGCCCCAGCATTTT. Its translation: CASSSRQDSNQPQHF.

This chain uses TRBV7-2 with TRBJ2-6; unclear D gene. The CDR3 length is 16 residues. The ends were cut back, 1 base at V and 0 bases at J, with 7 bases in the middle. Germline loops: CDR1 SGHTA, CDR2 FQGNSA. The CDR3 bases are TGTGCCAGCAGCTTAGTGTGGAGCTCTGGGGCCAACGTCCTGACTTTC. Encoded protein: CASSLVWSSGANVLTF.

The V call is TRBV30, the J call TRBJ1-2; D perhaps matches TRBD1 (5 bases). Germline CDR1 and CDR2: GTSNPN and SVGIG (reference sequence). The V gene lost 5 bases and the J gene lost 8 bases, with 21 bases spanning the gap. CDR3 length: 14 amino acids. The CDR3 DNA follows: TGTGCCTGGGGGAAAGGACCCGCCTGGGGCGGCTACACCTTC. It is translated as CAWGKGPAWGGYTF.

This clone occurred once. The chain joins TRBV7-9 to TRBJ2-5, with 14 bases matching TRBD2. Germline V CDR1 and CDR2: SEHNR, FQNEAQ (reference sequence). Germline trimming cut 5 bases from V and 5 bases from J; bases unmatched to any gene: 13. This CDR3 has 18 residues. The CDR3, as DNA: TGTGCCAGCAGCACAAACGGCGGGGGACTAGCGGGAGTGGAGACCCAGTACTTC. Its translation: CASSTNGGGLAGVETQYF.

V gene TRBV29-1 combines with J gene TRBJ2-7; D unresolved. The V gene lost 5 bases and the J gene lost 2 bases, with 13 bases spanning the gap. Germline assignment: CDR1 SQVTM and CDR2 ANQGSEA. The CDR3 runs to 13 residues. The CDR3: CSVKWAPTYEQYF. In DNA form, the CDR3 reads TGCAGCGTTAAGTGGGCCCCTACCTACGAGCAGTACTTC.

V is TRBV4-3 and J is TRBJ1-5, with a weak D call TRBD1 (6 bases). Trimming took 1 base from V and 7 from J, leaving 11 bases between them. Germline lookup yields CDR1 LGHNA and CDR2 YSLEER. This CDR3 spans 14 amino acids. The CDR3 spells CASSQGGAAQPQHF. The CDR3, as DNA: TGCGCCAGCAGCCAAGGGGGGGCGGCACAGCCCCAGCATTTT.

The CDR3 spells CASMTTNGSYEQYF. The DNA of the CDR3 is TGTGCCAGCATGACCACGAACGGCTCCTACGAGCAGTACTTC. This sequence joins TRBV27 and TRBJ2-7, with no clear D. V was trimmed by 7 bases and J by 0 bases, leaving 13 bases between them. Germline loops: CDR1 MNHEY, CDR2 SMNVEV (reference sequence). The CDR3 runs to 14 residues.

This chain uses TRBV7-2 with TRBJ2-7; no clear D. The CDR3 has 12 amino acids. Germline values: CDR1 SGHTA, CDR2 FQGNSA. V lost 5 bases, J lost 6 bases, and 11 bases lay in between. The chain's CDR3 is CASSPSGVEQYF. CDR3 nucleotides: TGTGCCAGCAGCCCTTCAGGAGTCGAGCAGTACTTC.

The CDR3: CAWNYRSGNTIYF. The CDR3 DNA is TGTGCCTGGAATTACAGGTCTGGAAACACCATATATTTT. V and J are TRBV30 and TRBJ1-3; D perhaps matches TRBD1 (5 bases). Germline V gene lookup returns CDR1 GTSNPN and CDR2 SVGIG (reference sequence). The CDR3 covers 13 residues. Trimming took 4 bases from V and 1 from J, leaving 8 bases between them.

The rearrangement links TRBV10-3 to TRBJ1-2, with D perhaps TRBD1 (6 bases). The V gene lost 2 bases and the J gene lost 2 bases, with 15 bases spanning the gap. Germline V gives CDR1 ENHRY, CDR2 SYGVKD. This CDR3 is 16 amino acids long. The DNA of the CDR3 is TGTGCCATCAGTGAGGCGGAGACAGGCCTAAACTATGGCTACACCTTC. This sequence encodes CAISEAETGLNYGYTF.

The chain recombines TRBV30 with TRBJ1-1; maybe TRBD1 (5 bases). The germline V and J ends were trimmed by 0 bases and 4 bases, with 18 bases remaining between them. The germline CDR1 and CDR2 sequences are GTSNPN and SVGIG (reference sequence). CDR3 size: 16 residues. The CDR3 is CAWSVDLLTAGTEAFF. The CDR3 DNA sequence: TGTGCCTGGAGTGTGGACCTTCTGACAGCCGGCACTGAAGCTTTCTTT.

A few counts support this clone. This CDR3 is CASLILTGLFFTDTQYF. CDR3 in DNA: TGCGCCAGCCTAATCTTGACAGGCCTGTTCTTCACAGATACGCAGTATTTT. V is TRBV5-1 and J is TRBJ2-3; the D gene is possibly TRBD1 (6 bases). V dropped 7 bases and J dropped 2 bases, with 23 bases sitting between them. Germline CDR1 reads SGHRS; CDR2 reads YFSETQ. The length of the CDR3 is 17 residues.